This T cell receptor (beta chain) was found in a study of monozygotic twins with inflammatory bowel disease. The study's findings and limits: A single strong clonotype or signal linked to IBD was not supported.

Reprocessing the 5' RACE reads, TCRdb reports a single entry for every CDR3 protein and omits DNA. Here the sample table reports roughly 330,000 distinct CDR3 sequences. Germline CDR1 is SQVTM and CDR2 is ANQGSEA. The CDR3 totals 14 residues. In the case of this clonotype: What it binds is not known.

Material for sequencing was blood. The origin of this receptor is a human donor with ulcerative colitis or Crohn's disease, or a healthy co-twin of an affected twin (not recorded which). The chain combines TRBV29-1 with TRBJ2-2; the D call of TRBD1 rests on TCRdb alone, since no DNA is present to check it. The CDR3 here is CSGGQGLYTGELFF.